A single sample gave rise to the 18 T cell receptor beta chains below, sequenced in a study of blood T cell repertoires in COVID-19. Profiling relied on immunoSEQ multiplex PCR, and the TCRdb table lists in-frame clones only, not all of them. The sample carries 200,000 to 250,000 clones, around 80% recorded once. The sequenced sample consisted of peripheral blood. These receptors were obtained from a woman aged 70-85 years with acute or convalescent COVID-19.

The V and J genes are TRBV11-2 and TRBJ2-1, with 12 bases matching TRBD2. V gave up 5 bases and J gave up 4 bases; unmatched junction bases: 9. This CDR3 has 17 residues. Germline V lookup: CDR1 SGHAT, CDR2 FQNNGV. The DNA of the CDR3 is TGTGCCAGCAGCCTACCCCCTAGCGGGGGGGTGTACAATGAGCAGTTCTTC. It encodes CASSLPPSGGVYNEQFF.

This chain joins TRBV18 and TRBJ2-4; tentatively, D is TRBD2 (6 bases). Germline loops: CDR1 KGHSH, CDR2 LQKENI. Between the trimmed V and J ends, which lost 3 bases and 9 bases, there was a span of 12 bases. This CDR3 has 13 amino acids. CDR3 DNA: TGTGCCAGCTCACCGGAGGGGCGGGGCATTCAGTACTTC. Its protein product is CASSPEGRGIQYF.

J is TRBJ2-3 and V is TRBV4-3; 7 positions match TRBD2. With 0 bases clipped from V and 1 base from J, the junction kept 7 bases outside the gene matches. The germline gives CDR1 LGHNA, CDR2 YSLEER. This CDR3 is built from 17 residues. The CDR3 nucleotides read TGCGCCAGCAGCCAAGATTGGATAGCGGGTGGCACAGATACGCAGTATTTT. Protein sequence: CASSQDWIAGGTDTQYF.

The rearrangement joins TRBV7-8 to TRBJ1-1; TRBD1 aligns across 7 bases. The CDR3 spans 15 residues. Trimming at V came to 6 bases and at J to 3 bases, leaving 10 bases not matched to a gene. The germline gives CDR1 SGHVS, CDR2 FQNEAQ. CDR3 sequence reads: CASSSPLRGDTEAFF. As DNA, the CDR3 is TGTGCCAGCAGTTCTCCCCTCAGGGGGGACACTGAAGCTTTCTTT.

The gene calls are TRBV4-3 and TRBJ2-1; TRBD1 aligns across 7 bases. The CDR3 is 13 amino acids. Germline lookup yields CDR1 LGHNA and CDR2 YSLEER. V was pared by 0 bases and J by 7 bases, with 0 bases of the junction left unmatched. CDR3 bases: TGCGCCAGCAGCCAAGAGGACAGGAATGAGCAGTTCTTC. Encoded protein: CASSQEDRNEQFF.

This sequence joins TRBV12-3 or TRBV12-4 and TRBJ1-2; 9 nucleotides agree with TRBD1. V shed 4 bases and J 8 bases; nucleotides not matched to a gene: 5. The CDR3 covers 13 residues. CDR3: CASSSGQGSGYTF. In DNA form, the CDR3 reads TGTGCCAGCAGTTCTGGACAGGGGAGCGGCTACACCTTC.

V gene TRBV5-1 combines with J gene TRBJ2-7; tentatively, D is TRBD1 (6 bases). The CDR3 totals 15 residues. The germline V and J ends were trimmed by 0 bases and 3 bases, with 13 bases remaining between them. CDR1 and CDR2 (germline): SGHRS, YFSETQ. In nucleotides, the CDR3 is TGCGCCAGCAGCTTGGGATCAGGGGCCTACTACGAGCAGTACTTC. It specifies CASSLGSGAYYEQYF.

The V gene is TRBV24-1, the J gene TRBJ2-1; 7 bases match TRBD2. J gave up 7 bases and V 3 bases, and 5 bases lay outside the gene matches. This CDR3 has 14 residues. Looked up from germline, CDR1 is KGHDR and CDR2 is SFDVKD. DNA of the CDR3: TGTGCCACCAGTGATACAAACGGGGGGAATGAGCAGTTCTTC. Its protein product is CATSDTNGGNEQFF.

V gene TRBV25-1 combines with J gene TRBJ2-3, with D unresolved. The CDR3 loop spans 13 amino acids. Germline CDR1 and CDR2: MGHDK and SYGVNS. With 6 bases removed from V and 0 bases from J, the gap between germline ends came to 7 bases. DNA of the CDR3: TGTGCCAGCAGCGCGACTAGCACAGATACGCAGTATTTT. Protein: CASSATSTDTQYF.

The rearrangement links TRBV29-1 to TRBJ2-1; D is perhaps TRBD2 (5 bases). Trimming removed 5 bases at V and 0 bases at J, with 11 bases between. Looked up from germline, CDR1 is SQVTM and CDR2 is ANQGSEA. The CDR3 sequence is 14 residues long. As DNA, the CDR3 is TGCAGCGTTCTACTAGTTAGCTCCTACAATGAGCAGTTCTTC. Its protein product is CSVLLVSSYNEQFF.

This sequence joins TRBV18 and TRBJ2-7; D possibly corresponds to TRBD2 (6 bases). CDR1 KGHSH and CDR2 LQKENI come from the germline V gene. The CDR3 has 13 residues. The ends were cut back, 2 bases at V and 6 bases at J, with 11 bases in the middle. The CDR3 is CASSPTGGVEQYF. CDR3 nucleotide sequence: TGTGCCAGCTCACCAACTGGCGGGGTCGAGCAGTACTTC.

The chain recombines TRBV10-3 with TRBJ1-5, with 7 positions matching TRBD1. Trimming removed 6 bases from V and 7 bases from J; junction bases left unmatched: 9. CDR3 size: 14 residues. Germline CDR1 is ENHRY and CDR2 is SYGVKD. The CDR3 protein is CAIRGTDWGQPQHF. The CDR3 bases are TGTGCCATCAGGGGGACAGATTGGGGACAGCCCCAGCATTTT.

The chain combines TRBV5-4 with TRBJ2-5, with D perhaps matching TRBD1 (6 bases). Trimming stripped 5 bases from V and 3 bases from J, with 14 bases between. Germline values: CDR1 SGHNT, CDR2 YYREEE (reference sequence). This CDR3 has 14 residues. The CDR3 here is CASRVTNREETQYF. CDR3 DNA sequence: TGTGCCAGCAGGGTAACGAACAGGGAAGAGACCCAGTACTTC.

This clone was seen just once. This chain uses TRBV2 with TRBJ2-2; 7 nucleotides match TRBD1. The CDR3 runs to 16 residues. Germline CDR1 reads SNHLY; CDR2 reads FYNNEI. With V trimmed by 0 bases and J by 3 bases, 4 bases remained unmatched. The chain's CDR3 is CASSEARTGYTGELFF. CDR3 in DNA: TGTGCCAGCAGTGAAGCCCGGACAGGATACACCGGGGAGCTGTTTTTT.

V gene TRBV12-3 or TRBV12-4 combines with J gene TRBJ2-5; 9 bases fit TRBD1. This CDR3 comprises 13 residues. V lost 6 bases to trimming and J lost 5 bases; unmatched junction nucleotides: 4. CDR3 residues: CASRRTGVETQYF. CDR3 in DNA: TGTGCCAGCAGGAGGACAGGGGTGGAGACCCAGTACTTC.

This clone was picked up a small number of times. The chain joins TRBV7-2 to TRBJ2-1; 9 nucleotides align to TRBD2. The CDR3 runs to 17 residues. V shed 3 bases and J 0 bases; nucleotides not matched to a gene: 6. Germline loops: CDR1 SGHTA, CDR2 FQGNSA. CDR3 in DNA: TGTGCCAGCAGCTTCCTAGCGGGGAGTAACTCCTACAATGAGCAGTTCTTC. Its translation: CASSFLAGSNSYNEQFF. The variable domain in full, completed from reference TRBV7-2 and TRBJ2-1, reads GAGVSQSPSNKVTEKGKDVELRCDPISGHTALYWYRQSLGQGLEFLIYFQGNSAPDKSGLPSDRFSAERTGGSVSTLTIQRTQQEDSAVYLCASSFLAGSNSYNEQFFGPGTRLTVL.

The V call is TRBV6-1, the J call TRBJ2-5, with unresolved D. V lost 2 bases and J lost 5, with 6 bases in between. The germline V gene encodes CDR1 MNHNS and CDR2 SASEGT. The CDR3 sequence is 12 residues long. CDR3 in amino acids: CASSELEETQYF. In DNA form, the CDR3 reads TGTGCCAGCAGTGAATTGGAGGAGACCCAGTACTTC.

The chain is built from TRBV2 and TRBJ2-3; D perhaps matches TRBD2 (5 bases). Trimming took 5 bases from V and 8 from J, leaving 20 bases between them. The CDR3 is 15 amino acids. Germline V gene data show CDR1 as SNHLY and CDR2 as FYNNEI. The CDR3 region is CASSPVTSASFTQYF. The CDR3 region has the DNA TGTGCCAGCAGTCCCGTAACCTCCGCTAGCTTTACGCAGTATTTT.